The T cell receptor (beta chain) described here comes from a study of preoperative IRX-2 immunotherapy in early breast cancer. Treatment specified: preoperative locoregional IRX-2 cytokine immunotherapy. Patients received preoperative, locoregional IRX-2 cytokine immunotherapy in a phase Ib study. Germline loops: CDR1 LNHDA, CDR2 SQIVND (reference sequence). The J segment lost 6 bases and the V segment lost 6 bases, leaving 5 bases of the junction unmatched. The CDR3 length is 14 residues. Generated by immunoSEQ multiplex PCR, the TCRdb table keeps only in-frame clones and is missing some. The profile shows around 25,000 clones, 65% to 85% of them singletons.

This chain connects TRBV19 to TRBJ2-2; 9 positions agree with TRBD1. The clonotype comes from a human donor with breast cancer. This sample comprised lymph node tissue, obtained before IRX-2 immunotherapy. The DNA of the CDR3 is TGTGCCAGTAGGACAGGGGGATTTTCCGGGGAGCTGTTTTTT. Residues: CASRTGGFSGELFF. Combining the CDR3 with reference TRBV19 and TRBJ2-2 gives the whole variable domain DGGITQSPKYLFRKEGQNVTLSCEQNLNHDAMYWYRQDPGQGLRLIYYSQIVNDFQKGDIAEGYSVSREKKESFPLTVTSAQKNPTAFYLCASRTGGFSGELFFGEGSRLTVL.